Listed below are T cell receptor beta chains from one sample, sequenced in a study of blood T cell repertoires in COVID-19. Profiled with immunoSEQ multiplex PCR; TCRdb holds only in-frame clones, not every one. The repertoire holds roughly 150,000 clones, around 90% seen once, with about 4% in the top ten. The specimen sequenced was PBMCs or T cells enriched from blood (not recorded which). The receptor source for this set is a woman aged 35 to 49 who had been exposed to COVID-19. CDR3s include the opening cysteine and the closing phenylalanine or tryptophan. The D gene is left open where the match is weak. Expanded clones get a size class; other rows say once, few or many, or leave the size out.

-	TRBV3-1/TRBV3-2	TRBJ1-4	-	TGTGCCAGCAGCCATAGGGGAACTAATGAAAAACTGTTTTTT	CASSHRGTNEKLFF
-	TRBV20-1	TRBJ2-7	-	TGCAGTGGTCATCCCTCCTACGAGCAGTACTTC	CSGHPSYEQYF
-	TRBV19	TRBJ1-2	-	TGTGCCAGTAGTATCCCCCCGGGATATGGCTACACCTTC	CASSIPPGYGYTF
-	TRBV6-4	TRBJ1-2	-	TGTGCCAGCAGTGACTCCCCGCAGGCTGGGTGGAATGGCTACACCTTC	CASSDSPQAGWNGYTF
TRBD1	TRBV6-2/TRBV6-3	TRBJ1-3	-	TGTGCCAGCAGTTACTCGTCCCGGGACAGGGACTCTGGAAACACCATATATTTT	CASSYSSRDRDSGNTIYF
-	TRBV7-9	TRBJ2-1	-	TGTGCCAGCAGCTTATCCCCAGACTGGGACAATGAGCAGTTCTTC	CASSLSPDWDNEQFF
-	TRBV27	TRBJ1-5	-	TGTGCCAGCAGTTCCCGACGGGGGTTAAATCAGCCCCAGCATTTT	CASSSRRGLNQPQHF
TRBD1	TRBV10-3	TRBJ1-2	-	TGTGCCATCAGTGAGGGGACAGGGGACGGCTACACCTTC	CAISEGTGDGYTF
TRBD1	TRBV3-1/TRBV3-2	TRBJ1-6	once	TGTGCCAGCAGCCAAAGACAGGGGGTCACCCTCCACTTT	CASSQRQGVTLHF
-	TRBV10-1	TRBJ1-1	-	TGCGCCAGCAGTGAGTCATGGCGGGTCACTGAAGCTTTCTTT	CASSESWRVTEAFF
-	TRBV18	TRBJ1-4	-	TGTGCCAGCTCACCACCGGGGGGAGAAAATGAAAAACTGTTTTTT	CASSPPGGENEKLFF
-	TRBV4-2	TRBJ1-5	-	TGTGCCAGCAGCCAAGATCCCTGGTCAGGCCAAAATAGCAATCAGCCCCAGCATTTT	CASSQDPWSGQNSNQPQHF
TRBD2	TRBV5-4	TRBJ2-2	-	TGTGCCAGCTTATACCCCGGGACTAGCGGAAACACCGGGGAGCTGTTTTTT	CASLYPGTSGNTGELFF
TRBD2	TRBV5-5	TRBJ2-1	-	TGTGCCAGCAGCTCACTAGCGGGGGGGTACAATGAGCAGTTCTTC	CASSSLAGGYNEQFF
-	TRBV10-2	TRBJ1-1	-	TGCGCCAGCACTTGGGGAGGGGAGGACACTGAAGCTTTCTTT	CASTWGGEDTEAFF
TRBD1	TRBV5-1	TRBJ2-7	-	TGCGCCAGCAGCACCGGACAGGACTACGAGCAGTACTTC	CASSTGQDYEQYF
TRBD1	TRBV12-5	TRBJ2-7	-	TGTGCTAGTGGTCTCAGGGGGCTCCCCTACGAGCAGTACTTC	CASGLRGLPYEQYF
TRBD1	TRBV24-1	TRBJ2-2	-	TGTGCCACCAGTGATTCGGGACAGTCCACCGGGGAGCTGTTTTTT	CATSDSGQSTGELFF
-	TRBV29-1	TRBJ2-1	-	TGCAGCGTGAACCCGCCGGGAGCCCCAAATGAGCAGTTCTTC	CSVNPPGAPNEQFF
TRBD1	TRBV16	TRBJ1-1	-	TGTGCCAGCAGCCCTTCAGTGGCAGGGGGCACTGAAGCTTTCTTT	CASSPSVAGGTEAFF
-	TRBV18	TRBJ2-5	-	TGTGCCAGCTCACCAGTTCCGGAGACCCAGTACTTC	CASSPVPETQYF